One and the same sample provided the 12 T cell receptor beta chains below, sequenced in a study of cytomegalovirus exposure and HLA in healthy donors. Generated by immunoSEQ multiplex PCR, the TCRdb table keeps only in-frame clones and is missing some. The sample gives roughly 68,000 clones, roughly 90% of which show up once; over 1.5% is in the top ten. Input material: PBMCs. The receptor source for this set is a woman between 18 and 29 years old in good health and CMV-seronegative.

This rearrangement joins TRBV4-2 to TRBJ2-1; no clear D. V shed 0 bases and J shed 9 bases, with 6 bases lying between them. CDR1 LGHNA and CDR2 YNFKEQ come from the germline V gene. The CDR3 runs 12 residues. In DNA, the CDR3 is TGTGCCAGCAGCCAAGAACTGAGTGAGCAGTTCTTC. This codes for CASSQELSEQFF.

The J gene is TRBJ2-7, the V gene TRBV11-1, with TRBD2 matching over 11 bases. The CDR3 totals 15 residues. V shed 6 bases, J shed 2 bases, and the junction held 6 bases outside the gene matches. CDR1 and CDR2 from the germline V gene are SGHAT and FQDESV (reference sequence). The CDR3 reads CASSSTSGRPYEQYF. CDR3 bases: TGTGCCAGCAGTTCAACTAGCGGGAGACCCTACGAGCAGTACTTC.

V gene TRBV6-4 combines with J gene TRBJ2-1; 12 bases are a match to TRBD2. V was pared by 5 bases and J by 4 bases, with 3 bases of the junction left unmatched. The CDR3 loop spans 15 amino acids. Per the germline V gene, CDR1 is MRHNA and CDR2 is SNTAGT. CDR3: CASSSTSGGYNEQFF. The DNA for the CDR3 is TGTGCCAGCAGTTCGACTAGCGGGGGTTACAATGAGCAGTTCTTC.

This sequence joins TRBV19 and TRBJ2-3, with 8 positions matching TRBD2. From germline, CDR1 is LNHDA and CDR2 SQIVND (reference sequence). With 6 bases clipped from V and 1 base from J, the junction kept 15 bases outside the gene matches. CDR3 length equals 18 residues. In DNA, the CDR3 is TGTGCCAGTAGGGGGCGTCCGGGTAGCGGGATTGGCACAGATACGCAGTATTTT. It is translated as CASRGRPGSGIGTDTQYF. The entire variable domain, with the rest obtained from reference TRBV19 and TRBJ2-3, is as follows: DGGITQSPKYLFRKEGQNVTLSCEQNLNHDAMYWYRQDPGQGLRLIYYSQIVNDFQKGDIAEGYSVSREKKESFPLTVTSAQKNPTAFYLCASRGRPGSGIGTDTQYFGPGTRLTVL.

V gene TRBV7-2 combines with J gene TRBJ1-3; 9 bases map to TRBD1. V was clipped by 5 bases and J by 0 bases; unmatched bases: 8. CDR3 length: 17 amino acids. The germline V gene has CDR1 SGHTA and CDR2 FQGNSA. The CDR3 protein is CASSPQDRGGSGNTIYF. The CDR3 coding sequence is TGTGCCAGCAGCCCCCAGGACAGGGGAGGCTCTGGAAACACCATATATTTT. The full variable domain, completed using reference TRBV7-2 and TRBJ1-3, is GAGVSQSPSNKVTEKGKDVELRCDPISGHTALYWYRQSLGQGLEFLIYFQGNSAPDKSGLPSDRFSAERTGGSVSTLTIQRTQQEDSAVYLCASSPQDRGGSGNTIYFGEGSWLTVV.

In its sample, this clone was seen a few times. This chain uses TRBV14 with TRBJ1-1; D unclear. Germline CDR1 and CDR2: SGHDN and FVKESK. This CDR3 contains 12 residues. V was cut by 5 bases and J by 11 bases, with 15 bases left in between. The chain's CDR3 is CASSGGGSVAFF. In nucleotides, the CDR3 is TGTGCCAGCAGCGGAGGAGGGTCGGTGGCTTTCTTT.

CDR3 nucleotides: TGTGCCAGCAGCCTCCGACTAGCGGGGGACAATGAGCAGTTCTTC. Protein sequence: CASSLRLAGDNEQFF. The chain couples TRBV5-6 to TRBJ2-1, with TRBD2 matching 12 bases. The V segment lost 4 bases and the J segment 5 bases; nucleotides outside the gene matches: 4. Germline CDR1 reads SGHDT; CDR2 reads YYEEEE. The CDR3 length is 15 residues.

CDR3 amino acids: CASSASGDSGSNEKLFF. The CDR3 DNA reads TGTGCCAGCAGCGCCTCTGGGGACAGTGGTTCTAATGAAAAACTGTTTTTT. J is TRBJ1-4 and V is TRBV4-2; 7 positions agree with TRBD1. The V segment lost 5 bases and the J segment 3 bases; nucleotides outside the gene matches: 12. The germline V gene encodes CDR1 LGHNA and CDR2 YNFKEQ. The CDR3 totals 17 residues.

The chain links TRBV7-9 to TRBJ2-6; 7 nucleotides align to TRBD1. Trimming removed 5 bases from V and 0 bases from J; junction bases left unmatched: 10. CDR1 is SEHNR, CDR2 FQNEAQ, per germline (reference sequence). This CDR3 contains 18 residues. The CDR3 reads CASSIRDREFSGANVLTF. The CDR3 DNA sequence: TGTGCCAGCAGCATCCGGGACAGAGAATTCTCTGGGGCCAACGTCCTGACTTTC.

The rearrangement joins TRBV9 to TRBJ2-3; TRBD2 might be the D (7 bases). The CDR3 has 14 amino acids. CDR1 SGDLS and CDR2 YYNGEE come from the germline V gene. Trimming left V 7 bases short and J 5 bases short, with 17 bases between. The DNA of the CDR3 is TGTGCCAGCTGTCGTGGGGGGGCGGAAGATACGCAGTATTTT. Protein product: CASCRGGAEDTQYF.

The gene calls are TRBV7-2 and TRBJ1-4; tentatively, D is TRBD1 (5 bases). Germline assignment: CDR1 SGHTA and CDR2 FQGNSA. Trimming took off 5 bases at V and 10 bases at J, with 14 bases between the two ends. The CDR3 runs 13 residues. In DNA form, the CDR3 reads TGTGCCAGCAGCCCGGACAATAGTGGAAAACTGTTTTTT. It translates to CASSPDNSGKLFF.

This clone was observed a single time. The V call is TRBV9, the J call TRBJ1-6, with 8 bases identical to TRBD1. V dropped 0 bases and J dropped 4; count of bases not matched to a gene: 6. The CDR3 is 17 amino acids. The germline V gene encodes CDR1 SGDLS and CDR2 YYNGEE. The CDR3 loop reads CASSVDQDRAYNSPLHF. The CDR3 bases are TGTGCCAGCAGCGTAGATCAGGACAGGGCTTATAATTCACCCCTCCACTTT.